The 6 T cell receptor beta chains below come from one sample, sequenced in a study of T cell responses to AZD1222 COVID-19 vaccine. Sequencing was performed with immunoSEQ multiplex PCR; in TCRdb, only in-frame clones are kept and a portion is missing. The data contain roughly 150,000 clones, roughly 90% of them singletons. Sequenced material: peripheral blood, taken on day 0 of AZD1222 vaccination. The receptors were gathered from an adult in good health.

The CDR3 region has the DNA TGTGCCAGCAGCTCCGGGACCCTTTCCTACGAGCAGTACTTC. Amino acids: CASSSGTLSYEQYF. The rearrangement links TRBV7-2 to TRBJ2-7; either TRBD1 or TRBD2 may fit D (5 bases each). Trimming stripped 4 bases from V and 1 base from J, with 11 bases between. Germline V gene data show CDR1 as SGHTA and CDR2 as FQGNSA. The CDR3 runs 14 residues.

The chain links TRBV13 to TRBJ1-2; 7 nucleotides align to TRBD1. Trimming at V came to 1 base and at J to 4 bases, leaving 3 bases not matched to a gene. This CDR3 is built from 14 residues. CDR1 PRHDT and CDR2 FYEKMQ come from the germline V gene (reference sequence). CDR3: CASSLDAGGYGYTF. Written as DNA, the CDR3 is TGTGCCAGCAGCTTAGACGCAGGGGGCTATGGCTACACCTTC. The full variable domain, in which reference TRBV13 and TRBJ1-2 provide the parts outside the CDR3, is AAGVIQSPRHLIKEKRETATLKCYPIPRHDTVYWYQQGPGQDPQFLISFYEKMQSDKGSIPDRFSAQQFSDYHSELNMSSLELGDSALYFCASSLDAGGYGYTFGSGTRLTVV.

V is TRBV7-2 and J is TRBJ1-5; 7 bases map to TRBD1. Trimming at V came to 4 bases and at J to 6 bases, leaving 12 bases not matched to a gene. The CDR3 runs 16 residues. The germline V gene has CDR1 SGHTA and CDR2 FQGNSA. The CDR3 reads CASSSKTGRGSQPQHF. CDR3 nucleotides: TGTGCCAGCAGCTCAAAAACGGGCAGGGGGTCTCAGCCCCAGCATTTT.

This clone was seen at least ten times. This chain links TRBV4-2 with TRBJ2-7; unclear D gene. Deletions cut 1 base from V and 0 bases from J, with 10 bases between. Per germline, CDR1 LGHNA and CDR2 YNFKEQ. This CDR3 contains 15 residues. CDR3 protein: CASSQAGRSSYEQYF. In DNA, the CDR3 is TGTGCCAGCAGCCAAGCTGGCCGGAGCTCCTACGAGCAGTACTTC.

The chain has TRBV6-2 or TRBV6-3 and TRBJ2-1; D may be TRBD2 (5 bases). Germline V CDR1 and CDR2: MNHEY, SVGEGT. CDR3 length: 14 amino acids. The V gene lost 5 bases and the J gene lost 7 bases, with 15 bases spanning the gap. CDR3 bases: TGTGCCAGCAGTGCGGGCCTATCGGGGAATGAGCAGTTCTTC. The encoded protein is CASSAGLSGNEQFF.

The genes are TRBV30 and TRBJ2-3; no definite D call. V gave up 5 bases and J gave up 2 bases, with 8 bases separating them. This CDR3 spans 12 amino acids. The germline V gene encodes CDR1 GTSNPN and CDR2 SVGIG (reference sequence). CDR3 sequence (DNA): TGTGCCTGGGCGGAAAACACAGATACGCAGTATTTT. Protein sequence: CAWAENTDTQYF.